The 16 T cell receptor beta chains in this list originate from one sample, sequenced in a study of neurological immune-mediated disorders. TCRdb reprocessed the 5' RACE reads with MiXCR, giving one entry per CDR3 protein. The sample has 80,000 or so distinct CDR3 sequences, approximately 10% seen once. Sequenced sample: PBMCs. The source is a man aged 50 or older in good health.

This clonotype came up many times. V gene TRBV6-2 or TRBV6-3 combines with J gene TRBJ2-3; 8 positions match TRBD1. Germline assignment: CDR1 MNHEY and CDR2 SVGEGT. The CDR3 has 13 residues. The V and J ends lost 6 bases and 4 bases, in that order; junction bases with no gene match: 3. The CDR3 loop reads CASSDRGPDTQYF. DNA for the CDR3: TGTGCCAGCAGCGACAGGGGTCCAGATACGCAGTATTTT.

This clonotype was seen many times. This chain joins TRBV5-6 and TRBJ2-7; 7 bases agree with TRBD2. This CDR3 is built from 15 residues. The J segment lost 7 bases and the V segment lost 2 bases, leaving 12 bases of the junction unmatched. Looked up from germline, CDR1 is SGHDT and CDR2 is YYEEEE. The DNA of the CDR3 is TGTGCCAGCAGCTTTGGACTAGTCCAAGAGGAAGAGCAGTACTTC. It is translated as CASSFGLVQEEEQYF.

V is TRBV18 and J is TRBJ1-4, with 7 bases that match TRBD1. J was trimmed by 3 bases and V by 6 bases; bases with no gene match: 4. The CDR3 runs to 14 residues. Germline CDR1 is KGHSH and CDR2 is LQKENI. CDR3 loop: CASSTGPANEKLFF. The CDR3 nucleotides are TGTGCCAGCTCGACAGGGCCGGCTAATGAAAAACTGTTTTTT.

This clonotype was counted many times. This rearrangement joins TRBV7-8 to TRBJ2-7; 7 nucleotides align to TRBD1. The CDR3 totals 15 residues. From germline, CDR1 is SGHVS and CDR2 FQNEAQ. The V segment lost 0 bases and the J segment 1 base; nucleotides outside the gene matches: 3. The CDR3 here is CASSLAGTVSYEQYF. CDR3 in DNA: TGTGCCAGCAGCTTAGCCGGGACAGTTTCCTACGAGCAGTACTTC.

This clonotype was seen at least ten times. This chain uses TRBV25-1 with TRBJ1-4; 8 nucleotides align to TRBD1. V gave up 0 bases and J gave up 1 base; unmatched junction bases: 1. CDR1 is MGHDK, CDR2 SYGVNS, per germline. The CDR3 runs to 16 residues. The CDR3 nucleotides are TGTGCCAGCAGTGAATATACAGGGGGAACTAATGAAAAACTGTTTTTT. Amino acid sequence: CASSEYTGGTNEKLFF.

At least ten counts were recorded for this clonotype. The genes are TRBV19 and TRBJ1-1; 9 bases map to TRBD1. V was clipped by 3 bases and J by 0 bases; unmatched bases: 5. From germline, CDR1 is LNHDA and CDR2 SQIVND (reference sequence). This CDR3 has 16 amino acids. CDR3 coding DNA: TGTGCCAGTAGTATGGGGACAGGGAACCTGAACACTGAAGCTTTCTTT. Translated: CASSMGTGNLNTEAFF.

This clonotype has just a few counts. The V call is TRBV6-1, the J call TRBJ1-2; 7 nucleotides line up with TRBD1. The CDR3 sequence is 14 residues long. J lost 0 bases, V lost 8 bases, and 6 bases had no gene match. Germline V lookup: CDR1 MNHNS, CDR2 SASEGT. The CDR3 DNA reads TGTGCCAGCGCTTCCGGGACAGCTAACTATGGCTACACCTTC. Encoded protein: CASASGTANYGYTF.

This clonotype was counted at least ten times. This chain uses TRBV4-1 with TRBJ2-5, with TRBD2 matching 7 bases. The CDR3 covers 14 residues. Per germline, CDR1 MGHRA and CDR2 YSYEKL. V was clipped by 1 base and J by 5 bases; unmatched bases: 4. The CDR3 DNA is TGCGCCAGCAGCCAAGGACGGCGGGGGGAGACCCAGTACTTC. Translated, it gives CASSQGRRGETQYF.

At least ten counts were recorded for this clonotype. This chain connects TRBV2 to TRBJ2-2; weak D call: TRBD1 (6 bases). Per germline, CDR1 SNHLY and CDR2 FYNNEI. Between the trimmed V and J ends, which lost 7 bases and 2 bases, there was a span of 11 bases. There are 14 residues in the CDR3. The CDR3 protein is CASKADSNTGELFF. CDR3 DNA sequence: TGTGCCAGCAAGGCGGACAGCAACACCGGGGAGCTGTTTTTT.

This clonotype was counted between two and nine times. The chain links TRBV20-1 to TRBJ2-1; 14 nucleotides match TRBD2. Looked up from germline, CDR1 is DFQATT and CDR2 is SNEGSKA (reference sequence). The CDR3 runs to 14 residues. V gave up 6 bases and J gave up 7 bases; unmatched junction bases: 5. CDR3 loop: CSATGTSGSNEQFF. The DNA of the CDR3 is TGCAGTGCGACTGGGACTAGCGGGAGTAATGAGCAGTTCTTC.

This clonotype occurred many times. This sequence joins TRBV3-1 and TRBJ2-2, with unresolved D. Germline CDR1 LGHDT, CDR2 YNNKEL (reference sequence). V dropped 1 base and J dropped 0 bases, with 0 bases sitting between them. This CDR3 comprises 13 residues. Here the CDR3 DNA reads TGTGCCAGCAGCCAAGCGAACACCGGGGAGCTGTTTTTT. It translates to CASSQANTGELFF.

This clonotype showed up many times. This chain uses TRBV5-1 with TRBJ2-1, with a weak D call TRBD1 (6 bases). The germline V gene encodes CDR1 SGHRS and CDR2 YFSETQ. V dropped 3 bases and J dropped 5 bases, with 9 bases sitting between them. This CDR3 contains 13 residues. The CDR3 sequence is CASSYGTNNEQFF. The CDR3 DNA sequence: TGCGCCAGCAGCTACGGGACAAACAATGAGCAGTTCTTC.

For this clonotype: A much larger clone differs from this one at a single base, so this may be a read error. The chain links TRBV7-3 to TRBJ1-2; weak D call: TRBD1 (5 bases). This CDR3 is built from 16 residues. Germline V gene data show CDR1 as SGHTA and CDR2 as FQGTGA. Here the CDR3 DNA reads TGTGCCAGCACCCCCCGGGCTGGGGACTCCCCCTATGGCTACTCCTTC. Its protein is CASTPRAGDSPYGYSF.

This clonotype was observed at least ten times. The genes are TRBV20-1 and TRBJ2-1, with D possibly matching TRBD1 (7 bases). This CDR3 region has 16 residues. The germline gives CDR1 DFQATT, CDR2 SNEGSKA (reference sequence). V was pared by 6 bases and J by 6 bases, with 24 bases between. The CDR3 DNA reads TGCAGTGCCACTCATCCCGCCAGGGGGGTAACCAATGAGCAGTTCTTC. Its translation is CSATHPARGVTNEQFF.

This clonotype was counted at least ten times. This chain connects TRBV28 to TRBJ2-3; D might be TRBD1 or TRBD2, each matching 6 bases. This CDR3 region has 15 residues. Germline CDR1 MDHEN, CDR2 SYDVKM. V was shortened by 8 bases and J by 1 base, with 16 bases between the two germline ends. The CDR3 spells CASWGEGGRTDTQYF. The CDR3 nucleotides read TGTGCCAGCTGGGGAGAGGGGGGCCGCACAGATACGCAGTATTTT.

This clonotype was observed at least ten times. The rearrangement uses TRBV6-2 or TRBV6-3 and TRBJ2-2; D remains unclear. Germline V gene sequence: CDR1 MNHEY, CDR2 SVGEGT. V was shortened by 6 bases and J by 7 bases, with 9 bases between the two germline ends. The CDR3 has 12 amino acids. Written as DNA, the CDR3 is TGTGCCAGCAGCGATGTAAGCGGGGAGCTGTTTTTT. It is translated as CASSDVSGELFF.